These 29 T cell receptor beta chains were sequenced from one sample in a study of CXCR3-negative and CXCR3-positive naive CD8 T cells. General observations from the study: Naive cells that were CXCR3-positive had more hydrophobic TRB CDR3s (compared with CXCR3-negative naive cells).

These receptors' targets are unknown. Libraries were UMI-labeled 5' RACE TRB cDNA. Reanalyzing the 5' RACE reads, TCRdb keeps one entry per CDR3 protein, without DNA. The sample includes some 68,000 distinct CDR3 sequences. The sequencing input was naive CXCR3+ CD8+ T cells from blood. Subset here: CD45RO-CCR7+CD27+CD95- naive CD8+ T cells expressing CXCR3 (TNR3+). The source is a human donor in good health. Some clones in this sample may be carry-over from other donors' samples.

V usage is TRBV6-6 and J usage is TRBJ1-2. The CDR3 has 15 residues. Germline CDR1 reads MNHNY; CDR2 reads SVGAGI (reference sequence). CDR3 residues: CASSYDIGTYYGYTF.

The gene calls are TRBV11-2 and TRBJ2-7; TCRdb indicates TRBD2, and absent DNA this call remains unverified. CDR1 is SGHAT, CDR2 FQNNGV, per germline. The CDR3 covers 16 residues. CDR3 region: CASSLDGQNSPYEQYF.

The chain uses TRBV28 and TRBJ1-5; TCRdb gives TRBD1 as the D gene, but with no DNA this cannot be confirmed. CDR3 size: 16 residues. The germline gives CDR1 MDHEN, CDR2 SYDVKM. CDR3 amino acids: CASSFLDRGLGQPQHF. Full variable domain (rest looked up from reference TRBV28 and TRBJ1-5): DVKVTQSSRYLVKRTGEKVFLECVQDMDHENMFWYRQDPGLGLRLIYFSYDVKMKEKGDIPEGYSVSREKKERFSLILESASTNQTSMYLCASSFLDRGLGQPQHFGDGTRLSIL.

The rearrangement joins TRBV6-2 or TRBV6-3 to TRBJ1-1; TCRdb designates TRBD1, a call that cannot be tested without DNA. The CDR3 is made up of 12 amino acids. CDR1 and CDR2 (germline): MNHEY, SVGEGT. The CDR3 protein is CASRAGPTEAFF.

The chain has TRBV6-1 and TRBJ1-1; the TRBD1 assignment by TCRdb is unverifiable without DNA. Germline-derived CDR1 and CDR2 are MNHNS and SASEGT. The CDR3 consists of 14 residues. The CDR3 region is CASSTPRGDTEAFF.

This chain connects TRBV7-9 to TRBJ2-7; as DNA is missing, the TRBD2 call by TCRdb cannot be tested. The CDR3 is made up of 14 amino acids. CDR1 SEHNR and CDR2 FQNEAQ come from the germline V gene (reference sequence). The CDR3 is CASSGRDSPYEQYF.

This chain links TRBV11-2 with TRBJ2-1; without DNA, the TCRdb call of TRBD2 cannot be checked. Germline CDR1 SGHAT, CDR2 FQNNGV. CDR3 size: 15 residues. This chain's CDR3 is CASSPPGLGYNEQFF.

The chain employs TRBV6-4 and TRBJ2-5; as DNA is missing, the TRBD1 call by TCRdb cannot be tested. CDR3 length: 15 residues. Germline V gene lookup returns CDR1 MRHNA and CDR2 SNTAGT. CDR3 residues: CASSPSTGGPETQYF.

The genes are TRBV27 and TRBJ2-7. The CDR3 has 11 residues. Germline V CDR1 and CDR2: MNHEY, SMNVEV (reference sequence). The CDR3 protein is CASKNADEQYF.

The J gene is TRBJ2-1, the V gene TRBV28; without DNA, the TCRdb call of TRBD2 cannot be checked. This CDR3 has 13 amino acids. CDR1 MDHEN and CDR2 SYDVKM come from the germline V gene. The CDR3 loop reads CASTGGPGNEQFF.

The V and J genes are TRBV15 and TRBJ2-7; there is no DNA to check the TCRdb D call of TRBD1. Germline V gene sequence: CDR1 LNHNV, CDR2 YYDKDF (reference sequence). CDR3 length: 15 amino acids. The CDR3 loop is CATSRYRDSSYEQYF.

The CDR3 is CASTILLGVTNPYQPQHF. The chain has TRBV21-1 and TRBJ1-5; TCRdb proposes TRBD1, but this gene call is untestable without DNA. TRBV21-1 counts as a pseudogene. This CDR3 region has 18 residues.

The chain is built from TRBV24-1 and TRBJ2-1; the D call of TRBD2 rests on TCRdb alone, since no DNA is present to check it. The germline V gene has CDR1 KGHDR and CDR2 SFDVKD. This CDR3 region has 14 residues. This chain's CDR3 is CATGTSGAYNEQLF.

This chain connects TRBV11-2 to TRBJ2-5; without DNA, the TCRdb call of TRBD2 cannot be checked. Per the germline V gene, CDR1 is SGHAT and CDR2 is FQNNGV. The CDR3 covers 19 residues. The CDR3 protein is CASSLLVSSSGAYQETQYF.

This sequence joins TRBV29-1 and TRBJ2-7. The length of the CDR3 is 12 residues. Per the germline V gene, CDR1 is SQVTM and CDR2 is ANQGSEA. The CDR3 here is CSVVVRAYEQYF.

This chain connects TRBV7-9 to TRBJ2-7. The CDR3 totals 12 residues. CDR1 is SEHNR and CDR2 is FQNEAQ in the germline V gene (reference sequence). The CDR3 loop reads CASSFRQFEQYF.

This rearrangement joins TRBV29-1 to TRBJ1-2; TCRdb's D call of TRBD1 is untestable without DNA. Germline V gene data show CDR1 as SQVTM and CDR2 as ANQGSEA. The CDR3 contains 13 residues. This CDR3 reads CSGVTGINYGYTF.

V and J are TRBV29-1 and TRBJ1-2; TCRdb's D call, TRBD1, is unchecked because there is no DNA. CDR1 is SQVTM and CDR2 is ANQGSEA in the germline V gene. The CDR3 length is 12 residues. This CDR3 reads CSVAGAEDGYTF. The full variable domain, with the rest looked up from reference TRBV29-1 and TRBJ1-2, is SAVISQKPSRDICQRGTSLTIQCQVDSQVTMMFWYRQQPGQSLTLIATANQGSEATYESGFVIDKFPISRPNLTFSTLTVSNMSPEDSSIYLCSVAGAEDGYTFGSGTRLTVV.

The rearrangement joins TRBV14 to TRBJ2-7; there is no DNA to check the TCRdb D call of TRBD2. CDR3 length: 15 amino acids. In germline, CDR1 is SGHDN, CDR2 FVKESK. CDR3 residues: CASSQVSGGDYEQYF.

The chain couples TRBV7-9 to TRBJ2-7; lacking DNA, the TRBD1 call made by TCRdb goes unchecked. The CDR3 spans 14 residues. Germline assignment: CDR1 SEHNR and CDR2 FQNEAQ (reference sequence). CDR3 sequence: CASSHRERSYEQYF.

The genes are TRBV7-6 and TRBJ2-1; TCRdb reports TRBD1, a call that lacks DNA to check it against. This CDR3 has 13 residues. Germline CDR1 and CDR2: SGHVS and FNYEAQ. CDR3: CASSWTGGGEQFF.

The rearrangement uses TRBV7-2 and TRBJ2-1. CDR1 SGHTA and CDR2 FQGNSA come from the germline V gene. The CDR3 is 15 residues long. CDR3 sequence reads: CASSLVPSSYNEQFF.

This chain joins TRBV6-5 and TRBJ2-1; TCRdb calls TRBD2, which cannot be checked without DNA. The germline CDR1 and CDR2 sequences are MNHEY and SVGAGI. CDR3 size: 17 residues. CDR3 loop: CASSYSRDYSSYNEQFF.

The chain carries TRBV5-6 and TRBJ2-3. The CDR3 is 16 amino acids. Germline CDR1 SGHDT, CDR2 YYEEEE. This CDR3 is CASSYGVQSSTDTQYF.

The chain combines TRBV28 with TRBJ2-1; the D gene TCRdb calls, TRBD2, cannot be checked with no DNA. Per germline, CDR1 MDHEN and CDR2 SYDVKM. The CDR3 loop spans 16 amino acids. The CDR3 loop is CASSPLGLAGGNEQFF.

The chain couples TRBV6-5 to TRBJ2-6; TCRdb gives TRBD1 as the D gene, but with no DNA this cannot be confirmed. The germline V gene encodes CDR1 MNHEY and CDR2 SVGAGI. This CDR3 has 18 residues. The CDR3 sequence is CASSYPTADRAGANVLTF.

The chain links TRBV7-9 to TRBJ2-1. CDR3 length: 13 residues. Per the germline V gene, CDR1 is SEHNR and CDR2 is FQNEAQ (reference sequence). CDR3 region: CASSLIAGNEQFF.

The CDR3 loop reads CASSQASGDPTYEQYF. The rearrangement uses TRBV4-2 and TRBJ2-7; TCRdb's D call, TRBD2, is unchecked because there is no DNA. CDR3 length equals 16 residues. Germline V gives CDR1 LGHNA, CDR2 YNFKEQ.

V and J are TRBV10-3 and TRBJ2-1; TCRdb indicates TRBD1, and absent DNA this call remains unverified. Per germline, CDR1 ENHRY and CDR2 SYGVKD. The CDR3 loop spans 16 amino acids. CDR3 in amino acids: CAISESTGEWYNEQFF.